This section outlines one T cell receptor beta chain sequence together with its context. The antigen remains undetermined. The data were obtained in a study of vaccination and CD4 T cells after COVID-19. Study context: In the control cultures, a CEFX pool, an HIV-1 Nef pool, or no peptide was supplied.

Oncomine TCR Beta short-read sequencing was applied to DNA from cultured CD4+ T cells. The genomic DNA was obtained from cultured CD4+ T cells by extraction with the QIAamp micro DNA kit. TCRdb used MiXCR to reprocess the PCR reads, holding one entry per CDR3 protein. In the table there are about 6,900 distinct CDR3 sequences, about 30% of which are singletons. V trimming: 3 bases; J trimming: 6 bases; junction bases outside the gene matches: 9. Germline loops: CDR1 KGHSH, CDR2 LQKENI. CDR3 length: 16 residues. Regarding the study as a whole: Early timepoints after natural infection were not analyzed in these convalescent patients.

Treatment defined: roughly 10-day PBMC culture with coronavirus spike peptide pools or control peptides (ViraFEST assay). Those CD4+ T cells from the unexposed donor predate the COVID-19 pandemic (2011-2018). About 1.8 million PBMCs per well were cultured with 10 IU/ml IL-2 and about 10 ug/ml peptide pools. Sequenced sample: CD4+ T cells from blood, cultured in vitro. This receptor was identified in a human donor in good health. The V call is TRBV18, the J call TRBJ1-5; 9 bases fit TRBD1. The CDR3 DNA is TGTGCCAGCTCACCTAACACAGGGGGCGAGGGTCAGCCCCAGCATTTT. It is translated as CASSPNTGGEGQPQHF.